These 15 T cell receptor beta chains came from one sample sequenced in a study of identical twins. Each CDR3 protein gets one entry after TCRdb re-called the 5' RACE reads with MiXCR. Among about 570,000 distinct CDR3 sequences listed, 7.5% to 10% were seen once. The same sample was also used in a study of yellow fever vaccine responses in identical twins.

Material: PBMCs. The receptor source for this set is a woman between 18 and 29 years old in good health.

This clonotype was recorded at least ten times. The chain recombines TRBV29-1 with TRBJ2-1; TRBD2 might be the D (5 bases). The V gene's germline CDR1 is SQVTM and CDR2 ANQGSEA. V lost 6 bases to trimming and J lost 9 bases, with 15 bases between them. The CDR3 spans 12 residues. This chain's CDR3 is CSVRRGSGEQFF. CDR3 nucleotides: TGCAGCGTCAGACGGGGTTCAGGTGAGCAGTTCTTC.

This clonotype appeared many times. The J gene is TRBJ1-5, the V gene TRBV29-1; D call uncertain. V was trimmed by 5 bases and J by 1 base, leaving 9 bases between them. The CDR3 length is 13 residues. Germline V gene data show CDR1 as SQVTM and CDR2 as ANQGSEA. The CDR3 reads CSVRGSSNQPQHF. In nucleotides, the CDR3 is TGCAGCGTTCGGGGTTCCAGCAATCAGCCCCAGCATTTT.

The sample holds many counts of this clonotype. This rearrangement joins TRBV20-1 to TRBJ2-7, with D possibly matching TRBD2 (6 bases). This CDR3 region has 14 residues. Germline CDR1 DFQATT, CDR2 SNEGSKA (reference sequence). Between the trimmed V and J ends, which lost 6 bases and 1 base, there was a span of 16 bases. CDR3 residues: CSAPDLAQSYEQYF. In nucleotides, the CDR3 is TGCAGTGCCCCTGACCTAGCGCAGTCCTACGAGCAGTACTTC.

This sequence joins TRBV20-1 and TRBJ2-7; D possibly corresponds to TRBD1 (5 bases). From germline, CDR1 is DFQATT and CDR2 SNEGSKA (reference sequence). Trimming cost V 6 bases and J 0 bases, with 15 bases left between them. The CDR3 length is 14 residues. The CDR3 spells CSAQVPDSSYEQYF. CDR3 sequence (DNA): TGCAGTGCCCAGGTCCCCGACAGCTCCTACGAGCAGTACTTC.

The chain recombines TRBV7-2 with TRBJ2-3; no clear D. V was shortened by 2 bases and J by 1 base, with 13 bases between the two germline ends. Germline CDR1 reads SGHTA; CDR2 reads FQGNSA. The CDR3 is made up of 16 amino acids. CDR3 loop: CASSLSPARGTDTQYF. The DNA of the CDR3 is TGTGCCAGCAGCTTATCTCCCGCGCGCGGCACAGATACGCAGTATTTT.

V is TRBV7-9 and J is TRBJ2-7; no reliable D call. The CDR3 is made up of 12 amino acids. V was cut by 7 bases and J by 2 bases, with 9 bases left in between. CDR1 and CDR2 from the germline V gene are SEHNR and FQNEAQ (reference sequence). DNA for the CDR3: TGTGCCAGCACCATTCAGGCCTACGAGCAGTACTTC. Translation gives CASTIQAYEQYF.

Many counts were recorded for this clonotype. This chain links TRBV7-2 with TRBJ2-3; 11 nucleotides align to TRBD2. Germline V gene sequence: CDR1 SGHTA, CDR2 FQGNSA. This CDR3 has 17 residues. Unmatched junction bases numbered 13, after V lost 3 bases and J lost 8 bases. The DNA for the CDR3 is TGTGCCAGCAGCTTGGTTCTTCCGGGACTAGCGGCCCTTACGCAGTATTTT. Translated, it gives CASSLVLPGLAALTQYF.

This clonotype was observed many times. The chain employs TRBV7-9 and TRBJ2-7; D ambiguous. CDR3 size: 10 residues. Trimming removed 3 bases at V and 6 bases at J, with 3 bases between. Germline CDR1 is SEHNR and CDR2 is FQNEAQ (reference sequence). The CDR3 loop is CASSLVEQYF. The CDR3 DNA reads as TGTGCCAGCAGCTTGGTCGAGCAGTACTTC.

The CDR3, as DNA: TGTGCCAGCAGGAGGGACAGGGAAAATGAAAAACTGTTTTTT. Its protein product is CASRRDRENEKLFF. The chain employs TRBV6-1 and TRBJ1-4; TRBD1 matches 9 bases. Germline CDR1 reads MNHNS; CDR2 reads SASEGT. The J segment lost 5 bases and the V segment lost 6 bases, leaving 4 bases of the junction unmatched. This CDR3 region has 14 residues.

The sample holds many counts of this clonotype. This chain uses TRBV4-1 with TRBJ2-5; 10 bases are a match to TRBD1. V trimming: 2 bases; J trimming: 4 bases; junction bases outside the gene matches: 13. The CDR3 consists of 18 residues. Germline CDR1 and CDR2: MGHRA and YSYEKL. CDR3 sequence: CASSQSGDRQGARETQYF. The CDR3 region has the DNA TGCGCCAGCAGCCAAAGTGGGGACAGACAGGGGGCTAGAGAGACCCAGTACTTC.

This clonotype was seen more than once but under ten times. The chain employs TRBV2 and TRBJ2-7; TRBD2 might be the D (5 bases). CDR3 length: 13 residues. V was trimmed by 7 bases and J by 0 bases, leaving 10 bases between them. Germline lookup yields CDR1 SNHLY and CDR2 FYNNEI. The CDR3 region is CASKIGSSYEQYF. The CDR3 region has the DNA TGTGCCAGCAAGATAGGGAGCTCCTACGAGCAGTACTTC.

In this sample, this clonotype turned up a few times. The chain has TRBV7-2 and TRBJ2-5, with D hard to call. CDR1 and CDR2 (germline): SGHTA, FQGNSA. The CDR3 runs to 13 residues. V dropped 1 base and J dropped 5 bases, with 8 bases sitting between them. In DNA form, the CDR3 reads TGTGCCAGCAGCTTAGGGGCGTTTGAGACCCAGTACTTC. This translates into CASSLGAFETQYF. Supplemented by reference TRBV7-2 and TRBJ2-5, the full variable domain reads GAGVSQSPSNKVTEKGKDVELRCDPISGHTALYWYRQSLGQGLEFLIYFQGNSAPDKSGLPSDRFSAERTGGSVSTLTIQRTQQEDSAVYLCASSLGAFETQYFGPGTRLLVL.

This clonotype was counted ten times or more. V gene TRBV29-1 combines with J gene TRBJ2-2; the match to TRBD1 covers 7 bases. This CDR3 is built from 13 residues. The ends lost 3 bases at V and 8 bases at J; junction bases unmatched: 6. The V gene's germline CDR1 is SQVTM and CDR2 ANQGSEA. The CDR3 nucleotides are TGCAGCGTTGAGGGACAGATGGTTGGGGAGCTGTTTTTT. It codes for CSVEGQMVGELFF.

This clonotype has a count of ten or more. This chain connects TRBV25-1 to TRBJ2-6, with a weak D call TRBD2 (5 bases). The CDR3 is 16 amino acids. Trimming took off 0 bases at V and 0 bases at J, with 6 bases between the two ends. CDR1 is MGHDK, CDR2 SYGVNS, per germline. This CDR3 reads CASSEYRGSGANVLTF. The DNA of the CDR3 is TGTGCCAGCAGTGAATATCGGGGCTCTGGGGCCAACGTCCTGACTTTC.

This clonotype was found many times. The chain links TRBV3-1 to TRBJ2-7, with a weak D call TRBD1 (6 bases). The CDR3 runs to 11 residues. Between the trimmed V and J ends, which lost 1 base and 12 bases, there was a span of 10 bases. Germline V CDR1 and CDR2: LGHDT, YNNKEL (reference sequence). DNA for the CDR3: TGTGCCAGCAGCCAAGGGCAGGGGTCGTACTTC. It codes for CASSQGQGSYF.